This T cell receptor beta chain was sequenced in a study of graft-versus-host responses after intestinal transplantation. The overall study: Recipients had multivisceral, liver-intestinal, or isolated intestinal transplants. Once they had received anti-thymocyte globulin induction, all recipients took tacrolimus and steroids for roughly three years.

Sequencing used immunoSEQ multiplex PCR; TCRdb keeps in-frame clones, though not all of them. This table holds around 130,000 clones, just over 90% found once. Germline CDR1 reads GTSNPN; CDR2 reads SVGIG (reference sequence). The CDR3 covers 18 residues. With 5 bases clipped from V and 2 bases from J, the junction kept 15 bases outside the gene matches. General study points: Graft-donor T cell macrochimerism in patients accompanied high graft-versus-host to host-versus-graft clonal ratios in allografts. GvH clones were identified in recipient marrow, with some first appearing in ileum or blood.

Turning to this clone: What it binds is unknown.

The chain combines TRBV30 with TRBJ2-2, with TRBD2 identical over 9 bases. This specimen was unstimulated CD4+ T cells sorted from spleen or lymph node cells, taken before intestinal transplant. This TCR derives from a human donor who received an intestinal transplant. CDR3 nucleotide sequence: TGTGCCTGGCATCCTTATAGCGGGGGCGATACTAACACCGGGGAGCTGTTTTTT. Encoded protein: CAWHPYSGGDTNTGELFF.